The T cell receptor (beta chain) described here comes from a study of T cell responses to AZD1222 COVID-19 vaccine. Across the study: Whether given at about 4 or about 12 weeks, second doses were pooled.

Germline V lookup: CDR1 LGHDT, CDR2 YNNKEL (reference sequence). Trimming took off 0 bases at V and 0 bases at J, with 12 bases between the two ends. The CDR3 spans 17 residues. Method: immunoSEQ multiplex PCR; TCRdb's copy keeps in-frame clones and lacks some. Here the sample spans fewer than 120,000 clones, about four fifths being singletons. The source material was peripheral blood, sampled on day 0 of AZD1222 vaccination. The chain is built from TRBV3-1 (or the pseudogene TRBV3-2) and TRBJ2-1, with D possibly being TRBD2 (5 bases). The receptor comes from an adult in good health. As DNA, the CDR3 is TGTGCCAGCAGCCAAGAGTCAAGCGGAGGCTCCTACAATGAGCAGTTCTTC. Translated, it gives CASSQESSGGSYNEQFF.